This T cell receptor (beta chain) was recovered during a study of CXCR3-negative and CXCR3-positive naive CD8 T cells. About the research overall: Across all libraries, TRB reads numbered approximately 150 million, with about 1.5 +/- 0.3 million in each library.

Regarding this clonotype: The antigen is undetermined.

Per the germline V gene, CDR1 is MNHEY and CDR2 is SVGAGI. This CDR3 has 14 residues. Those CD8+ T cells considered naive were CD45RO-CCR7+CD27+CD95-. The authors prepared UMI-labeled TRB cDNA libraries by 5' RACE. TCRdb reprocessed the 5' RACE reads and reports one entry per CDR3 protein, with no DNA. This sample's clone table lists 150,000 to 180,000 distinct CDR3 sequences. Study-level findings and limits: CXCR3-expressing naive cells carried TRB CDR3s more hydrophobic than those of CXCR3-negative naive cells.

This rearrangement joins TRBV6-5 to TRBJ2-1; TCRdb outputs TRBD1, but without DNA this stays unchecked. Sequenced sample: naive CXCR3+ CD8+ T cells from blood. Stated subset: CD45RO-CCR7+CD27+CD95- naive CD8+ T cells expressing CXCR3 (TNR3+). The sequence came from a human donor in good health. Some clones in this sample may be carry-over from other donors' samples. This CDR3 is CASSPLTPPNEQFF.